This T cell receptor beta chain appears in the sequencing data of a study of blood T cell repertoires in COVID-19. The data were produced by immunoSEQ multiplex PCR, yet TCRdb's version contains in-frame clones alone and is incomplete. The data show more than 110,000 clones, roughly 80% seen once. Sequences were obtained from peripheral blood. The clonotype was recovered from a woman in her sixties with acute or convalescent COVID-19.

This CDR3 is CASSELFISSYNEQFF. The DNA of the CDR3 is TGTGCCAGCAGTGAACTTTTCATTAGCTCCTACAATGAGCAGTTCTTC. The chain uses TRBV6-1 and TRBJ2-1; no reliable D call. The CDR3 loop spans 16 amino acids. V lost 2 bases and J lost 0, with 11 bases in between. Germline values: CDR1 MNHNS, CDR2 SASEGT.